Listed below are T cell receptor beta chains from one sample, sequenced in a study of T cell responses to AZD1222 COVID-19 vaccine. Sequenced by immunoSEQ multiplex PCR; TCRdb stores in-frame clones only, minus some. The sample includes about 130,000 clones, 89% seen only once; the top ten take over 8%. The sequencing used peripheral blood, collected 28 days after the second AZD1222 dose. The receptors were gathered from an adult who received the AZD1222 COVID-19 vaccine. CDR3s include the opening cysteine and the closing phenylalanine or tryptophan. The order of the fields is J gene, V gene, CDR3 protein.

TRBJ1-2 | TRBV27 | CASSPRDRPQRSTF
TRBJ1-2 | TRBV7-2 | CASSSRTGRTTLF
TRBJ2-7 | TRBV7-8 | CASSPNRGGLNEQYF
TRBJ2-5 | TRBV5-1 | CASSSSGLAGGARAQYF
TRBJ1-5 | TRBV7-9 | CASSLPGTENQPQHF
TRBJ2-7 | TRBV7-2 | CASSSRRGRSSYEQYF
TRBJ2-7 | TRBV5-6 | CASSLVWDNEQYF
TRBJ2-7 | TRBV2 | CASRPTSGRGYEQYF
TRBJ2-7 | TRBV4-1 | CASSQPPVGSYEQYF
TRBJ2-5 | TRBV2 | CASGGQGPDF
TRBJ1-1 | TRBV5-5 | CASSPLRAWDTEAFF
TRBJ2-7 | TRBV5-1 | CARRRGQGGDYEQYF
TRBJ2-7 | TRBV3-1/TRBV3-2 | CASSPGTGVRAEQYF
TRBJ2-3 | TRBV5-1 | CASTSASRGVDTQYF
TRBJ1-2 | TRBV6-5 | CASSLDPNYGYTF
TRBJ2-7 | TRBV3-1/TRBV3-2 | CASSRGEGGPFYEQYF
TRBJ1-2 | TRBV11-2 | CASSLEGYSLYGYTF
TRBJ1-6 | TRBV7-9 | CASSLGPGDSPLHF
TRBJ1-6 | TRBV7-7 | CASSLCISSNSPLHF
TRBJ1-2 | TRBV5-8 | CASSLDVEQVEGYTF
TRBJ2-1 | TRBV5-1 | CASSVDGIYLYNEQFF
TRBJ2-1 | TRBV7-9 | CASSLGWRGSSYNEQFF
TRBJ2-7 | TRBV7-2 | CASSLGIGVGSYEQYF
TRBJ1-2 | TRBV7-3 | CASSLTHGGANYGYTF
TRBJ2-7 | TRBV10-3 | CAISRTEDSYEQYF
TRBJ2-1 | TRBV19 | CASGGRYNEQFF
TRBJ1-2 | TRBV29-1 | CSVSNRILGGGYTF
TRBJ2-1 | TRBV7-9 | CASSLVTGWVNEQFF
TRBJ1-2 | TRBV3-1/TRBV3-2 | CASSQSLVAPGQYYGYTF
TRBJ1-1 | TRBV3-1/TRBV3-2 | CASSQNREITEAFF
TRBJ1-1 | TRBV19 | CASSIRGTGNTEAFF
TRBJ1-2 | TRBV5-6 | CASSFGGDRGRGFYGYTF
TRBJ2-5 | TRBV4-2 | CASSQDRGQETQYF
TRBJ1-5 | TRBV1 | CTSSHRGGNQPQHF
TRBJ2-7 | TRBV6-2/TRBV6-3 | CASSYRAGGSYEQYF
TRBJ1-6 | TRBV11-2 | CASSLDGGGSSYNSPLHF
TRBJ2-7 | TRBV5-6 | CASSFGLAGTYEQYF
TRBJ1-6 | TRBV9 | CASSVEGEYNSPLHF
TRBJ2-7 | TRBV11-2 | CASIPVGGGSSYEQYF
TRBJ2-7 | TRBV7-2 | CASSLAPGAYEQYF
TRBJ1-2 | TRBV7-3 | CASSSTGGADGYTF
TRBJ1-1 | TRBV6-5 | CASGSGPMTPEAFF
TRBJ1-3 | TRBV10-2 | CASRAGQGNTIYF
TRBJ2-3 | TRBV7-2 | CASKVTDTQYF
TRBJ2-7 | TRBV6-6 | CASRAVGTTREQYF
TRBJ1-3 | TRBV19 | CASSIGFPESGNTIYF
TRBJ1-2 | TRBV7-2 | CASSLGTGVGYTF
TRBJ1-3 | TRBV3-1/TRBV3-2 | CASSQAHSGNTIYF
TRBJ2-7 | TRBV5-5 | CASSLLSISYEQYF
TRBJ2-3 | TRBV30 | CAWRPADTQYF
TRBJ1-2 | TRBV2 | CAITPPRKSYGYTF
TRBJ1-1 | TRBV5-1 | CASSWPDTEAFF
TRBJ1-2 | TRBV7-9 | CASSFLGTVRPGYTF
TRBJ1-4 | TRBV27 | CASSWGQGATNEKLFF
TRBJ1-6 | TRBV10-1 | CASRDGSYNSPLHF
TRBJ1-1 | TRBV18 | CASSPQQGVWGVNTEAFF
TRBJ2-3 | TRBV14 | CASSQPLAGRGDTQYF
TRBJ1-1 | TRBV2 | CASSDRTANTEAFF
TRBJ1-1 | TRBV2 | CASTGTGYDRLAFF